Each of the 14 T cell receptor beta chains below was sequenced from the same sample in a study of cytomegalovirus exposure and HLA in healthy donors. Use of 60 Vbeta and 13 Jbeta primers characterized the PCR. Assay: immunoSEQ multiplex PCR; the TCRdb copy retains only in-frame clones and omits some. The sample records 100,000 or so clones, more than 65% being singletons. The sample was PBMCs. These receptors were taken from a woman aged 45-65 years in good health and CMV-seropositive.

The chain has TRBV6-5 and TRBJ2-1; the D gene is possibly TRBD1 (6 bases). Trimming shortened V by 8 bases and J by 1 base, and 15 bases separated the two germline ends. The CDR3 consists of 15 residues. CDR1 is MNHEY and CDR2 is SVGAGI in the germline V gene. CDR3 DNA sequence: TGTGCCAGCTCAAAGGGGCAGGGGTCCTACAATGAGCAGTTCTTC. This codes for CASSKGQGSYNEQFF.

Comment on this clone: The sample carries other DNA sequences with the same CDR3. The DNA of the CDR3 is TGTGCCTGGAGCCGGGGAAAACAAGAGACCCAGTACTTC. Translated: CAWSRGKQETQYF. The chain has TRBV30 and TRBJ2-5; D is possibly TRBD2 (5 bases). This CDR3 has 13 residues. Germline V CDR1 and CDR2: GTSNPN, SVGIG (reference sequence). The V and J ends lost 3 bases and 2 bases respectively, with 10 bases between them.

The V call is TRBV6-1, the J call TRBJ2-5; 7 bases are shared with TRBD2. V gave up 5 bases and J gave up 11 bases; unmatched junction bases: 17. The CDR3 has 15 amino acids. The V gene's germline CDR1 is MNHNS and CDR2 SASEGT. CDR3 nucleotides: TGTGCCAGCAGTTCACGCGACGGACTAGATCGGGAGCAGTACTTC. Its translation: CASSSRDGLDREQYF.

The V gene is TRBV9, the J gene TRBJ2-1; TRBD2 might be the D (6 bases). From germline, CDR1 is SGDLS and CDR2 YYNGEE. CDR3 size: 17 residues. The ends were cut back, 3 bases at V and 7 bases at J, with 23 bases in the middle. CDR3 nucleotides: TGTGCCAGCAGCGACTCCCCCACCCTGTCTGGGGGGAATGAGCAGTTCTTC. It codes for CASSDSPTLSGGNEQFF. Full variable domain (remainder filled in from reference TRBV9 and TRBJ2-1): DSGVTQTPKHLITATGQRVTLRCSPRSGDLSVYWYQQSLDQGLQFLIQYYNGEERAKGNILERFSAQQFPDLHSELNLSSLELGDSALYFCASSDSPTLSGGNEQFFGPGTRLTVL.

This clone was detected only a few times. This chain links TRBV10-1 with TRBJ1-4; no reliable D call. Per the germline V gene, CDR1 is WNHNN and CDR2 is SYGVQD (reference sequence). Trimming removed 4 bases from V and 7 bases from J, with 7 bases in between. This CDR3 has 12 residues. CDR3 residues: CASSGAGEKLFF. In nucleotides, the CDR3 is TGCGCCAGCAGTGGGGCCGGTGAAAAACTGTTTTTT.

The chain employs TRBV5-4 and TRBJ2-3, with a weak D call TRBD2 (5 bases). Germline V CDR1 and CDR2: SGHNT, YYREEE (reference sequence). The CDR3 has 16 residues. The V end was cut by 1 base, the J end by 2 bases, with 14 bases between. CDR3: CASSLKGSGTTDTQYF. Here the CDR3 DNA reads TGTGCCAGCAGCTTGAAGGGCAGCGGTACCACAGATACGCAGTATTTT.

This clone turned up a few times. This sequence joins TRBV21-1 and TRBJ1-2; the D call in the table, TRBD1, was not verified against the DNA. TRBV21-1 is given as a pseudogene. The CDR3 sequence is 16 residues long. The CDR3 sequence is CASSRATGGVDYGYTF. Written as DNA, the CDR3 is TGTGCCAGCAGCAGAGCCACAGGGGGCGTAGACTATGGCTACACCTTC.

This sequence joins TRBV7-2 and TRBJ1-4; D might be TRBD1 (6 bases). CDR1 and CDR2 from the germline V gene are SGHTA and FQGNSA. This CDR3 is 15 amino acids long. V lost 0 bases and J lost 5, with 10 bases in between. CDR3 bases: TGTGCCAGCAGCTTAGCGGGGGGGCTGAATGAAAAACTGTTTTTT. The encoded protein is CASSLAGGLNEKLFF.

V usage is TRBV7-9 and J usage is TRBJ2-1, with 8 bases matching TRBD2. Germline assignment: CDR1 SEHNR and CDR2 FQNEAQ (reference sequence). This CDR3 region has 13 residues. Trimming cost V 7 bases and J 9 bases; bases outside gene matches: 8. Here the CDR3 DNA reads TGTGCCAGCAACTCCGGGACTAGGGGTGAGCAGTTCTTC. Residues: CASNSGTRGEQFF.

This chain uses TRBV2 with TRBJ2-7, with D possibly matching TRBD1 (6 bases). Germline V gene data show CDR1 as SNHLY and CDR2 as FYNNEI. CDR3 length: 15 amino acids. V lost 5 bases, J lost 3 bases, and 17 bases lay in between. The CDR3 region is CASSFPQGASYEQYF. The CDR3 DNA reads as TGTGCCAGCAGTTTCCCACAGGGAGCAAGCTACGAGCAGTACTTC.

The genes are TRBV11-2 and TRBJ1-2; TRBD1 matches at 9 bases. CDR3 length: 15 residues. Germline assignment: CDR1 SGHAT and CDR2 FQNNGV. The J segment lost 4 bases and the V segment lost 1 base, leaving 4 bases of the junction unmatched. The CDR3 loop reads CASSLASGQGYGYTF. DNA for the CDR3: TGTGCCAGCAGCTTAGCCTCGGGACAGGGCTATGGCTACACCTTC.

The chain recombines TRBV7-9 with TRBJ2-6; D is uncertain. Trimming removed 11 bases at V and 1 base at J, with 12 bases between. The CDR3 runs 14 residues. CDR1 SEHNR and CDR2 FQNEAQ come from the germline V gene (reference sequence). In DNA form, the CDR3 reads TGTGCCGTCTACTCTGAGTCTGGGGCCAACGTCCTGACTTTC. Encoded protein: CAVYSESGANVLTF.

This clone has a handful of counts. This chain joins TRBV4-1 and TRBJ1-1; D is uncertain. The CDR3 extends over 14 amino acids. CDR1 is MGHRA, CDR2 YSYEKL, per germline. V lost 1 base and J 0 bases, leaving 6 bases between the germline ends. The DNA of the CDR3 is TGCGCCAGCAGCCAAGGAGATATGAACACTGAAGCTTTCTTT. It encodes CASSQGDMNTEAFF.

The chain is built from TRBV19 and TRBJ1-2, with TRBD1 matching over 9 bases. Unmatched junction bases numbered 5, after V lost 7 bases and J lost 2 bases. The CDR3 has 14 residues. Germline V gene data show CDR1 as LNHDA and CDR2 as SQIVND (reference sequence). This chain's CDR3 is CASTADRGNYGYTF. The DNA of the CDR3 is TGTGCCAGTACCGCAGACAGGGGGAACTATGGCTACACCTTC.